The 21 T cell receptor beta chains below all came from one sample that was sequenced in a study of spatial heterogeneity in lung cancer. Time point denoted: sample taken at primary tumor resection. Unsorted tumor, nontumor lung tissue or cryopreserved PBMC supplied the whole RNA. MiXCR, applied by TCRdb to the 5' RACE reads, yields one record per CDR3 protein. The sample has about 85,000 distinct CDR3 sequences, approximately 21% seen once. The sample here was PBMCs, taken at surgery. These receptors came from a male donor with early-stage non-small cell lung cancer.

The sample holds a few counts of this clonotype. The chain uses TRBV9 and TRBJ1-5; tentative D call: TRBD1 (6 bases). Germline V lookup: CDR1 SGDLS, CDR2 YYNGEE. The CDR3 runs to 15 residues. V shed 0 bases and J shed 7 bases, with 14 bases lying between them. The CDR3 region is CASSVGPGAIQPQHF. The CDR3 DNA sequence: TGTGCCAGCAGCGTAGGTCCAGGGGCGATCCAGCCCCAGCATTTT.

The rearrangement joins TRBV12-5 to TRBJ2-3; no firm D call. CDR1 and CDR2 from the germline V gene are LGHNT and FRNRAP. The CDR3 totals 15 residues. Trimming removed 4 bases from V and 3 bases from J, with 14 bases in between. CDR3 protein: CASGYGGVFTDTQYF. The DNA for the CDR3 is TGTGCTAGTGGTTACGGTGGAGTCTTTACAGATACGCAGTATTTT.

The chain joins TRBV7-2 to TRBJ2-5, with 8 bases aligning to TRBD1. Looked up from germline, CDR1 is SGHTA and CDR2 is FQGNSA. V was clipped by 5 bases and J by 4 bases; unmatched bases: 9. The CDR3 loop spans 15 amino acids. Written as DNA, the CDR3 is TGTGCCAGCAGCCCGGGACAGGCCACAGGAGAGACCCAGTACTTC. It codes for CASSPGQATGETQYF.

This clonotype was found a few times. The chain joins TRBV10-2 to TRBJ2-3; D is unclear. Germline V CDR1 and CDR2: WSHSY, SAAADI. The CDR3 has 11 residues. The V gene lost 10 bases and the J gene lost 0 bases, with 5 bases spanning the gap. The DNA for the CDR3 is TGCGCCACCCAGAGCACAGATACGCAGTATTTT. Translating it yields CATQSTDTQYF.

This clonotype was found a few times. The chain has TRBV4-1 and TRBJ1-2, with D uncertain. Per the germline V gene, CDR1 is MGHRA and CDR2 is YSYEKL. V lost 0 bases and J lost 1, with 6 bases in between. The CDR3 extends over 14 amino acids. CDR3 amino acids: CASSQDAVNYGYTF. CDR3 in DNA: TGCGCCAGCAGCCAAGATGCCGTTAACTATGGCTACACCTTC.

This clonotype was observed many times. The chain recombines TRBV3-1 with TRBJ2-5, with D perhaps matching TRBD1 (6 bases). The CDR3 is 12 residues long. Trimming left V 5 bases short and J 3 bases short, with 7 bases between. CDR1 LGHDT and CDR2 YNNKEL come from the germline V gene (reference sequence). The CDR3 bases are TGTGCCAGCAGCTCAGGGGAAGAGACCCAGTACTTC. Its protein is CASSSGEETQYF.

This clonotype was seen only a few times. The V and J genes are TRBV3-1 and TRBJ2-7; D might be TRBD1 (6 bases). This CDR3 contains 13 residues. Trimming removed 4 bases at V and 6 bases at J, with 13 bases between. Germline V gene lookup returns CDR1 LGHDT and CDR2 YNNKEL (reference sequence). CDR3 nucleotide sequence: TGTGCCAGCAGCCCTCTGGGGGCGGGCGAGCAGTACTTC. Protein: CASSPLGAGEQYF.

V usage is TRBV7-2 and J usage is TRBJ1-1; no reliable D call. The CDR3 totals 13 residues. V was clipped by 2 bases and J by 1 base, with 5 bases between them. CDR1 is SGHTA and CDR2 is FQGNSA in the germline V gene. DNA for the CDR3: TGTGCCAGCAGCTTACCCCAGAACACTGAAGCTTTCTTT. Translation: CASSLPQNTEAFF.

This chain links TRBV6-2 or TRBV6-3 with TRBJ1-5, with D maybe TRBD1 (6 bases). The germline CDR1 and CDR2 sequences are MNHEY and SVGEGT. V was cut by 4 bases and J by 7 bases, with 14 bases left in between. The CDR3 is 14 amino acids. The CDR3 here is CASSLGQLPQPQHF. CDR3 nucleotides: TGTGCCAGCAGTTTAGGACAGCTCCCACAGCCCCAGCATTTT.

The V and J genes are TRBV19 and TRBJ2-1; D perhaps matches TRBD1 (5 bases). CDR3 length: 15 amino acids. Trimming took off 5 bases at V and 6 bases at J, with 17 bases between the two ends. From germline, CDR1 is LNHDA and CDR2 SQIVND (reference sequence). The CDR3 bases are TGTGCCAGTAGTTTCTCAGGGTTCCCCTCCAATGAGCAGTTCTTC. This gives the protein CASSFSGFPSNEQFF. The full variable domain, completed using reference TRBV19 and TRBJ2-1, is DGGITQSPKYLFRKEGQNVTLSCEQNLNHDAMYWYRQDPGQGLRLIYYSQIVNDFQKGDIAEGYSVSREKKESFPLTVTSAQKNPTAFYLCASSFSGFPSNEQFFGPGTRLTVL.

Here the CDR3 DNA reads TGTGCCAGCAGTGGTGGCAGTCCAAGCAATCAGCCCCAGCATTTT. Translating gives CASSGGSPSNQPQHF. The chain is built from TRBV6-1 and TRBJ1-5; D gene ambiguous. Looked up from germline, CDR1 is MNHNS and CDR2 is SASEGT. The CDR3 consists of 15 residues. The V and J ends lost 4 bases and 1 base respectively, with 11 bases between them.

This clonotype was seen a few times. J is TRBJ2-1 and V is TRBV11-2, with D unclear. This CDR3 is built from 21 residues. Looked up from germline, CDR1 is SGHAT and CDR2 is FQNNGV. V lost 4 bases and J lost 6, with 34 bases in between. CDR3 sequence (DNA): TGTGCCAGCAGCTCATCCCGTTTATTGCGGCAACAAGGAGACGAAGCCAATGAGCAGTTCTTC. This codes for CASSSSRLLRQQGDEANEQFF.

This clonotype was seen at least ten times. The chain uses TRBV12-3 or TRBV12-4 and TRBJ1-1, with D unclear. Trimming removed 3 bases from V and 5 bases from J, with 4 bases in between. The CDR3 spans 11 residues. The CDR3 here is CASSLGTEAFF. The CDR3 DNA sequence: TGTGCCAGCAGTTTGGGAACTGAAGCTTTCTTT.

This clonotype was observed many times. V usage is TRBV5-1 and J usage is TRBJ2-1; D call uncertain. The CDR3 totals 13 residues. CDR1 is SGHRS and CDR2 is YFSETQ in the germline V gene. V was shortened by 0 bases and J by 4 bases, with 5 bases between the two germline ends. The CDR3 DNA follows: TGCGCCAGCAGCTTGGCCGTATACAATGAGCAGTTCTTC. As protein: CASSLAVYNEQFF.

This clonotype was counted only a few times. The chain carries TRBV6-1 and TRBJ2-5; perhaps D is TRBD1 or TRBD2 (7 bases each). The germline V gene encodes CDR1 MNHNS and CDR2 SASEGT. CDR3 size: 14 residues. The V end lost 9 bases, the J end lost 2 bases, and 16 bases lay between the germline ends. CDR3 DNA: TGTGCCAGTCATCCCAGGGGGGGACAAGAGACCCAGTACTTC. It translates to CASHPRGGQETQYF.

J is TRBJ1-2 and V is TRBV30, with a possible D match to TRBD1 (5 bases). The CDR3 has 14 residues. Trimming shortened V by 2 bases and J by 6 bases, and 16 bases separated the two germline ends. Germline CDR1 and CDR2: GTSNPN and SVGIG (reference sequence). CDR3 nucleotides: TGTGCCTGGAGTAGGACACTCGGGGTGGATGGCTACACCTTC. Its protein is CAWSRTLGVDGYTF. Combining the CDR3 with reference TRBV30 and TRBJ1-2 gives the whole variable domain SQTIHQWPATLVQPVGSPLSLECTVEGTSNPNLYWYRQAAGRGLQLLFYSVGIGQISSEVPQNLSASRPQDRQFILSSKKLLLSDSGFYLCAWSRTLGVDGYTFGSGTRLTVV.

This clonotype was seen many times. The chain combines TRBV27 with TRBJ2-2; D gene ambiguous. The V end was cut by 0 bases, the J end by 1 base, with 9 bases between. CDR1 and CDR2 from the germline V gene are MNHEY and SMNVEV (reference sequence). This CDR3 spans 16 amino acids. CDR3 sequence: CASSLSKSLNTGELFF. In DNA form, the CDR3 reads TGTGCCAGCAGTTTATCGAAAAGTCTGAACACCGGGGAGCTGTTTTTT.

The chain has TRBV5-1 and TRBJ2-3; 9 bases match TRBD2. Germline loops: CDR1 SGHRS, CDR2 YFSETQ. CDR3 length equals 17 residues. Unmatched junction bases numbered 9, after V lost 2 bases and J lost 2 bases. In DNA form, the CDR3 reads TGCGCCAGCAGCTTACTGTCTAGCGGGATAGCCACAGATACGCAGTATTTT. This encodes CASSLLSSGIATDTQYF.

The chain joins TRBV7-3 to TRBJ2-5; D may be TRBD1 or TRBD2 (5 bases each). V lost 5 bases and J 5 bases, leaving 12 bases between the germline ends. The CDR3 has 13 amino acids. Per germline, CDR1 SGHTA and CDR2 FQGTGA. DNA of the CDR3: TGTGCCAGCAGCGCGGGTCCAGGGGAGACCCAGTACTTC. It specifies CASSAGPGETQYF.

This clonotype was recorded many times. The gene calls are TRBV14 and TRBJ2-3; 12 bases line up with TRBD2. The CDR3 is 15 residues long. Germline V gives CDR1 SGHDN, CDR2 FVKESK. V trimming: 4 bases; J trimming: 2 bases; junction bases outside the gene matches: 1. This CDR3 reads CASSPSGRATDTQYF. Written as DNA, the CDR3 is TGTGCCAGCAGCCCTAGCGGGAGGGCCACAGATACGCAGTATTTT. The entire variable domain, with the rest obtained from reference TRBV14 and TRBJ2-3, is as follows: EAGVTQFPSHSVIEKGQTVTLRCDPISGHDNLYWYRRVMGKEIKFLLHFVKESKQDESGMPNNRFLAERTGGTYSTLKVQPAELEDSGVYFCASSPSGRATDTQYFGPGTRLTVL.

The gene calls are TRBV5-4 and TRBJ2-7, with D unresolved. CDR1 SGHNT and CDR2 YYREEE come from the germline V gene (reference sequence). Trimming left V 1 base short and J 6 bases short, with 8 bases between. CDR3 length equals 12 residues. The CDR3 sequence: CASSLMSGEQYF. The CDR3, as DNA: TGTGCCAGCAGCTTGATGTCGGGCGAGCAGTACTTC.